These 15 T cell receptor beta chains were all obtained from the same sample, sequenced in a study of Ad26.COV2.S vaccination and SARS-CoV-2 variants. Assay: immunoSEQ multiplex PCR; the TCRdb copy retains only in-frame clones and omits some. The data contain 300,000 to 350,000 clones, roughly 89% of them singletons. Treatment reported: some 20 received Ad26.COV2.S at low or high dose, single or two shots; about five received placebo; per-sample allocation not given. Samples analyzed were those drawn on day 63 after the first vaccine or placebo injection. The source was peripheral blood, collected in a trial of Ad26.COV2.S vaccine versus placebo. The source of these receptors is a person aged 18-60 years who received the Ad26.COV2.S COVID-19 vaccine or a placebo.

V usage is TRBV27 and J usage is TRBJ2-1; D uncertain. Germline assignment: CDR1 MNHEY and CDR2 SMNVEV (reference sequence). The CDR3 covers 11 residues. V lost 5 bases to trimming and J lost 8 bases, with 7 bases between them. CDR3 DNA sequence: TGTGCCAGCAGTACAGAGGATGAGCAGTTCTTC. This translates into CASSTEDEQFF.

The V call is TRBV15, the J call TRBJ2-5; D might be TRBD2 (6 bases). Germline lookup yields CDR1 LNHNV and CDR2 YYDKDF (reference sequence). Between the trimmed V and J ends, which lost 3 bases and 4 bases, there was a span of 15 bases. The CDR3 loop spans 15 amino acids. The CDR3 protein is CATSRSGDVGETQYF. The CDR3 coding sequence is TGTGCCACCAGCAGGTCGGGGGATGTGGGAGAGACCCAGTACTTC.

The V gene is TRBV29-1, the J gene TRBJ2-2; maybe TRBD2 (5 bases). The length of the CDR3 is 13 residues. The germline CDR1 and CDR2 sequences are SQVTM and ANQGSEA. The V end lost 6 bases, the J end lost 8 bases, and 16 bases lay between the germline ends. As DNA, the CDR3 is TGCAGCGTGGGAAAACTAGGTCAGGGGGAGCTGTTTTTT. This encodes CSVGKLGQGELFF.

CDR3 in DNA: TGTGCCAGCAGCCAAGATGTGGCGGGGGGGCTTTACCGGCAGTTCTTC. It is translated as CASSQDVAGGLYRQFF. The chain couples TRBV4-2 to TRBJ2-1; 9 bases map to TRBD2. The germline V gene encodes CDR1 LGHNA and CDR2 YNFKEQ. Trimming cost V 0 bases and J 12 bases; bases outside gene matches: 12. This CDR3 spans 16 amino acids.

This clone was observed a single time. V usage is TRBV11-2 and J usage is TRBJ2-1; D not resolved. V lost 5 bases to trimming and J lost 8 bases, with 16 bases between them. The germline V gene encodes CDR1 SGHAT and CDR2 FQNNGV. CDR3 length: 14 residues. This CDR3 is CASSQQPGGYEQFF. The CDR3 nucleotides read TGTGCCAGCAGCCAACAACCGGGTGGTTATGAGCAGTTCTTC.

The CDR3, as DNA: TGTGCCAGCAGCCAATTACCATCGGGACAGGACGAGCAGTACTTC. It specifies CASSQLPSGQDEQYF. This chain uses TRBV5-6 with TRBJ2-7; the match to TRBD1 covers 8 bases. Germline trimming cut 4 bases from V and 5 bases from J; bases unmatched to any gene: 11. The germline CDR1 and CDR2 sequences are SGHDT and YYEEEE. The CDR3 runs to 15 residues.

The chain combines TRBV7-8 with TRBJ2-7; D possibly corresponds to TRBD1 (6 bases). The CDR3 runs to 14 residues. The germline V and J ends were trimmed by 6 bases and 5 bases, with 17 bases remaining between them. Germline CDR1 SGHVS, CDR2 FQNEAQ. The DNA for the CDR3 is TGTGCCAGCAGACTTAGGGAACAGGGTCACGAGCAGTACTTC. Its protein product is CASRLREQGHEQYF.

The V gene is TRBV19, the J gene TRBJ2-2, with TRBD1 identical over 8 bases. The CDR3 is 15 residues long. J gave up 0 bases and V 8 bases, and 5 bases lay outside the gene matches. The germline V gene has CDR1 LNHDA and CDR2 SQIVND (reference sequence). This chain's CDR3 is CASLTGQANTGELFF. The DNA for the CDR3 is TGTGCCAGTCTGACGGGACAGGCGAACACCGGGGAGCTGTTTTTT.

This chain links TRBV7-8 with TRBJ2-7, with 14 positions matching TRBD2. The CDR3 loop spans 15 amino acids. The junction had 4 bases not matched to a gene; V was cut back by 4 bases and J by 5 bases. Germline CDR1 SGHVS, CDR2 FQNEAQ. The CDR3 reads CASSSRTSGRNEQYF. As DNA, the CDR3 is TGTGCCAGCAGCTCCCGGACTAGCGGGAGGAACGAGCAGTACTTC.

The chain combines TRBV4-1 with TRBJ1-6; the match to TRBD1 covers 8 bases. CDR1 is MGHRA and CDR2 is YSYEKL in the germline V gene. Trimming removed 5 bases from V and 6 bases from J; junction bases left unmatched: 6. This CDR3 comprises 15 residues. CDR3 residues: CASSTTGVLNSPLHF. The CDR3 bases are TGCGCCAGCAGCACGACAGGGGTTCTTAATTCACCCCTCCACTTT.

V usage is TRBV28 and J usage is TRBJ1-2, with D hard to call. The V gene's germline CDR1 is MDHEN and CDR2 SYDVKM. The V gene lost 5 bases and the J gene lost 8 bases, with 9 bases spanning the gap. This CDR3 has 11 residues. CDR3 in DNA: TGTGCCAGCAGTCTCGGGGTCGGCTACACCTTC. Translating it yields CASSLGVGYTF.

CDR3 sequence (DNA): TGTGCCAGCAGCCTTCGTAACACCGGGGAGCTGTTTTTT. This encodes CASSLRNTGELFF. V and J are TRBV7-9 and TRBJ2-2; D remains ambiguous. V lost 5 bases and J 2 bases, leaving 6 bases between the germline ends. The CDR3 contains 13 residues. Germline V CDR1 and CDR2: SEHNR, FQNEAQ (reference sequence).

This clone showed up just once. The CDR3 region has the DNA TGTGCCAGTAGTAAGGGGACAGGGGCCGCCGCGGAGAACAATGAGCAGTTCTTC. Protein: CASSKGTGAAAENNEQFF. This sequence joins TRBV19 and TRBJ2-1; 10 nucleotides match TRBD1. CDR1 and CDR2 (germline): LNHDA, SQIVND (reference sequence). CDR3 length equals 18 residues. The trim removed 4 bases at V and 5 bases at J, leaving 14 bases unmatched.

Only a few counts were recorded for this clone. J is TRBJ1-2 and V is TRBV6-6, with D possibly TRBD1 on 6 matching bases. V was clipped by 6 bases and J by 0 bases, with 17 bases between them. CDR3 length equals 16 residues. CDR1 MNHNY and CDR2 SVGAGI come from the germline V gene (reference sequence). The CDR3: CASSQFGGPTNYGYTF. The DNA of the CDR3 is TGTGCCAGCAGCCAATTTGGGGGGCCAACTAACTATGGCTACACCTTC.

The gene calls are TRBV4-3 and TRBJ1-5; D is perhaps TRBD1 (5 bases). CDR3 length: 15 amino acids. Trimming shortened V by 0 bases and J by 3 bases, and 9 bases separated the two germline ends. Per germline, CDR1 LGHNA and CDR2 YSLEER. CDR3 protein: CASSQETEVNQPQHF. The CDR3 bases are TGCGCCAGCAGCCAAGAGACAGAAGTCAATCAGCCCCAGCATTTT.